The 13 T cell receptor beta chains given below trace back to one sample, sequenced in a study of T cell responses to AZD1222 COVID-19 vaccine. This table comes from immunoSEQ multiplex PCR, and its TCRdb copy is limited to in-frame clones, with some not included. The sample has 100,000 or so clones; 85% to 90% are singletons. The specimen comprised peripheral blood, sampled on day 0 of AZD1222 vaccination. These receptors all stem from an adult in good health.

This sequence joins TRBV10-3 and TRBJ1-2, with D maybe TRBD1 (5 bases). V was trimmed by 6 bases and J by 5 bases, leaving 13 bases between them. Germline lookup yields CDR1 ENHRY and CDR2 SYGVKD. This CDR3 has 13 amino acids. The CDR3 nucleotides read TGTGCCATCAGCGGGGGGATAAGGTATGGCTACACCTTC. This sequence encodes CAISGGIRYGYTF.

The CDR3: CASSPPGPFTRNTEAFF. The CDR3 DNA sequence: TGTGCCAGCAGCCCGCCGGGACCTTTCACAAGAAACACTGAAGCTTTCTTT. This rearrangement joins TRBV5-8 to TRBJ1-1, with D possibly being TRBD1 (5 bases). Germline CDR1 SGHTS, CDR2 YDEGEE. V shed 4 bases and J shed 2 bases, with 21 bases lying between them. The CDR3 sequence is 17 residues long.

The CDR3 here is CASTRRAGDSPLHF. In nucleotides, the CDR3 is TGTGCCAGTACGCGTAGGGCAGGGGATTCACCCCTCCACTTT. This chain uses TRBV19 with TRBJ1-6; maybe TRBD1 (6 bases). The germline V and J ends were trimmed by 7 bases and 8 bases, with 15 bases remaining between them. The germline V gene has CDR1 LNHDA and CDR2 SQIVND (reference sequence). This CDR3 has 14 amino acids.

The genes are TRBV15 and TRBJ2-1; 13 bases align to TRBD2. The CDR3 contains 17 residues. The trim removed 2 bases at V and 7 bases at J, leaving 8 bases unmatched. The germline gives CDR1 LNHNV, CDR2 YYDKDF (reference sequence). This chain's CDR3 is CATSRIVLAGGQNEQFF. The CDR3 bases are TGTGCCACCAGCAGAATCGTACTAGCGGGGGGGCAGAATGAGCAGTTCTTC.

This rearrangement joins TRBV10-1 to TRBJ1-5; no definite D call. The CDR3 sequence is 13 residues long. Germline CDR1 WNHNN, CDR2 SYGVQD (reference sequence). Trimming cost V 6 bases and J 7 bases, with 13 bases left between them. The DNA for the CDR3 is TGCGCCAGCAGCGTCGGAGCGGGACAGCCCCAGCATTTT. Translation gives CASSVGAGQPQHF.

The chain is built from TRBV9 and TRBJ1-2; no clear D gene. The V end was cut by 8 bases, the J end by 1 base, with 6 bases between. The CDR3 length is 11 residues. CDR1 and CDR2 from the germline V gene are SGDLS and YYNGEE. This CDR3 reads CASGDNYGYTF. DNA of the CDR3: TGTGCCAGTGGGGATAACTATGGCTACACCTTC.

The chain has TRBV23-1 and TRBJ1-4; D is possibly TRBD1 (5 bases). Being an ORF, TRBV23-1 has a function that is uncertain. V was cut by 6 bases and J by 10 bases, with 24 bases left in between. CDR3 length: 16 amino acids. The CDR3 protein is CASSRFKGPPIGKLFF. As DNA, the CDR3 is TGCGCCAGCAGCCGGTTCAAGGGGCCCCCCATTGGAAAACTGTTTTTT.

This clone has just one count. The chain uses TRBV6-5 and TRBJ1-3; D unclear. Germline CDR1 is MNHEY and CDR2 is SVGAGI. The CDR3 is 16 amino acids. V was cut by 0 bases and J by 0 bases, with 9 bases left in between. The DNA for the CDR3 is TGTGCCAGCAGTTACTCGTTCGGGATCTCTGGAAACACCATATATTTT. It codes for CASSYSFGISGNTIYF.

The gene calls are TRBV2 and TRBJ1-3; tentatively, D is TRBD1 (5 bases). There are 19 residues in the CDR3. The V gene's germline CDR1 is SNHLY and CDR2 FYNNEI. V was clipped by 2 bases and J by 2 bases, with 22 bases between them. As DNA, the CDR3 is TGTGCCAGCAGTGAATGGCGGGGGGGAAGGCTTTCGACTGGAAACACCATATATTTT. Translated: CASSEWRGGRLSTGNTIYF.

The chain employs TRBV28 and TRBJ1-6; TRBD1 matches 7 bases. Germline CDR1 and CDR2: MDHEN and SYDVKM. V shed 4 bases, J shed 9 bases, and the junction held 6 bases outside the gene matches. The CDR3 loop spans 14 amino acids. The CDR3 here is CASSSTGRGSPLHF. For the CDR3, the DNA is TGTGCCAGCAGTTCGACAGGGAGAGGTTCACCCCTCCACTTT.

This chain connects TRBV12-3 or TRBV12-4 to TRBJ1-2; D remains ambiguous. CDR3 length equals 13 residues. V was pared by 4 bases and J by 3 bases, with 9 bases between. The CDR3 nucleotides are TGTGCCAGCAGTTCCGCAGGAGACTATGGCTACACCTTC. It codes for CASSSAGDYGYTF.

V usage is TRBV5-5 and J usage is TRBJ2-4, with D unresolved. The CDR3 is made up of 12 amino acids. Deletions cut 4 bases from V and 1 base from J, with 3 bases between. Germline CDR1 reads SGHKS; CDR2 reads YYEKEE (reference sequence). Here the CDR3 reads CASSGAKNIQYF. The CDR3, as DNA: TGTGCCAGCAGCGGCGCCAAAAACATTCAGTACTTC.

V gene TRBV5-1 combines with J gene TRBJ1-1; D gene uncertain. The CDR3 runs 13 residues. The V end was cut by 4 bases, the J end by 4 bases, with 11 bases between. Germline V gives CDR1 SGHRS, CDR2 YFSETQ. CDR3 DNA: TGCGCCAGCAGCGCACCGGGGATCACTGAAGCTTTCTTT. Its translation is CASSAPGITEAFF.